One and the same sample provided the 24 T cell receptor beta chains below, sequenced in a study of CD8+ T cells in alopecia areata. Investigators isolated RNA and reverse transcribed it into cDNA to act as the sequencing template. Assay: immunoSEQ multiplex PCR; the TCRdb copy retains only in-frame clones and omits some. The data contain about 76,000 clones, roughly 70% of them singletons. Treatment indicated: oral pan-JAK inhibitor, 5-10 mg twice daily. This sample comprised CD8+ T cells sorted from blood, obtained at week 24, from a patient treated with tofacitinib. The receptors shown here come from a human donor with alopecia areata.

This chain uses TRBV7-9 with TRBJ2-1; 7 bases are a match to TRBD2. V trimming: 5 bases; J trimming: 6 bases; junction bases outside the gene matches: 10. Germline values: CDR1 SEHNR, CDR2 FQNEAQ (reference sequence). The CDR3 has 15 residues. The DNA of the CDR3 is TGTGCCAGCAGCGATGGGGGGGAGCGGTTCAATGAGCAGTTCTTC. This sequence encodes CASSDGGERFNEQFF.

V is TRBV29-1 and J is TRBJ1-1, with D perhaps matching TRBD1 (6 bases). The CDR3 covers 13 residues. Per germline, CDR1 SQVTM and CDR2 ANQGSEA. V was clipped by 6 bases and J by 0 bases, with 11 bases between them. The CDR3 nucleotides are TGCAGCGTCATACAGGGCATGAACACTGAAGCTTTCTTT. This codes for CSVIQGMNTEAFF.

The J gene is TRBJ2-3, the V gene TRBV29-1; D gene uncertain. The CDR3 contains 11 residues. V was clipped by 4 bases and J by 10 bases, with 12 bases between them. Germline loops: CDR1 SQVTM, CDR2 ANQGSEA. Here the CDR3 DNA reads TGCAGCGTTGCTCCACCCCAGGCGCAGTATTTT. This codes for CSVAPPQAQYF.

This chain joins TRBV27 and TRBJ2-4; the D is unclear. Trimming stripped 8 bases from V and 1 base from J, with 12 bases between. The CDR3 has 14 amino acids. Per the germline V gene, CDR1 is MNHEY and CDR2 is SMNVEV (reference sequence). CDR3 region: CASALNGAKNIQYF. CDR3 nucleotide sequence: TGTGCCAGCGCCCTCAATGGGGCCAAAAACATTCAGTACTTC.

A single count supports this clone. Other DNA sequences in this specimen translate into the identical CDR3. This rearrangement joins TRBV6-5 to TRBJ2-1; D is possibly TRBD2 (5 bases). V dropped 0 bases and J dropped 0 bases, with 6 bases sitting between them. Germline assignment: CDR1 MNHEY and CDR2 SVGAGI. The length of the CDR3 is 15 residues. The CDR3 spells CASSYSGSSYNEQFF. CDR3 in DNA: TGTGCCAGCAGTTACTCGGGGAGCTCCTACAATGAGCAGTTCTTC.

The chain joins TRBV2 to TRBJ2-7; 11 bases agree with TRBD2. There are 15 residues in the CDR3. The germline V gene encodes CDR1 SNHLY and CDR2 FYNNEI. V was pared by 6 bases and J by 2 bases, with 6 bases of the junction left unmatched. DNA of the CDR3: TGTGCCAGCAGCCCTAGCGGGGGGACGACCTACGAGCAGTACTTC. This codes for CASSPSGGTTYEQYF.

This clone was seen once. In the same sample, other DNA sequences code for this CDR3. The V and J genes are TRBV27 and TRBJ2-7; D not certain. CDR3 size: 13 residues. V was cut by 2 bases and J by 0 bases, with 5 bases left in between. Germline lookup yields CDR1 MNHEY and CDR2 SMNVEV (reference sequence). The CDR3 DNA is TGTGCCAGCAGTTTAGGCGGCTCCTACGAGCAGTACTTC. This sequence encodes CASSLGGSYEQYF.

The CDR3 reads CASSYTSGSDEQYF. Written as DNA, the CDR3 is TGTGCCAGCAGTTATACTAGCGGGAGTGACGAGCAGTACTTC. The chain combines TRBV28 with TRBJ2-7; 11 nucleotides match TRBD2. Per germline, CDR1 MDHEN and CDR2 SYDVKM. J gave up 5 bases and V 4 bases, and 4 bases lay outside the gene matches. This CDR3 is built from 14 residues.

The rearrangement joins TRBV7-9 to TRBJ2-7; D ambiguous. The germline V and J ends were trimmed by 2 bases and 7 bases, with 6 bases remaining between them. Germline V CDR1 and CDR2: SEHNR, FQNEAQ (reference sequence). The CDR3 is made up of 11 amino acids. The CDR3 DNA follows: TGTGCCAGCAGCTTAACAGATGAGCAGTACTTC. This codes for CASSLTDEQYF.

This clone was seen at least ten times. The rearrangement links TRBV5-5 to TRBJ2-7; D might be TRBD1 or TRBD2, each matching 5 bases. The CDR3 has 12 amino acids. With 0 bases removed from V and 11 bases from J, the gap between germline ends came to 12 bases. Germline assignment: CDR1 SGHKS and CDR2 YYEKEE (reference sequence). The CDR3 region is CASSLGGTLEYF. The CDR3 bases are TGTGCCAGCAGCTTGGGGGGGACCCTCGAGTACTTC.

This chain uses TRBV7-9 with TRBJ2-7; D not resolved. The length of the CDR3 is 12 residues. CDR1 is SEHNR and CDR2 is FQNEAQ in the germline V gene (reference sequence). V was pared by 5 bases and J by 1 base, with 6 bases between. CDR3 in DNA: TGTGCCAGCAGCCAGGAGTCCTACGAGCAGTACTTC. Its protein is CASSQESYEQYF.

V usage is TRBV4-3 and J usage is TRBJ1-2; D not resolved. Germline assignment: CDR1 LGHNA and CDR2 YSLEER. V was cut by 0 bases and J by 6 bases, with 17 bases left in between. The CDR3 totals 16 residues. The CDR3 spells CASSQDLSRRRDGYTF. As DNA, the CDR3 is TGCGCCAGCAGCCAAGATCTTTCAAGGAGGCGGGATGGCTACACCTTC.

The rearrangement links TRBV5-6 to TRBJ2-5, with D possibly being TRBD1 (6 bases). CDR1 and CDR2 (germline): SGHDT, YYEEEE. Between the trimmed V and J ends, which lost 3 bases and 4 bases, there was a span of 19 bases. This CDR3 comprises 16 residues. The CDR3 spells CASSSQGHVSIETQYF. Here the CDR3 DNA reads TGTGCCAGCAGCTCGCAGGGACACGTATCGATAGAGACCCAGTACTTC.

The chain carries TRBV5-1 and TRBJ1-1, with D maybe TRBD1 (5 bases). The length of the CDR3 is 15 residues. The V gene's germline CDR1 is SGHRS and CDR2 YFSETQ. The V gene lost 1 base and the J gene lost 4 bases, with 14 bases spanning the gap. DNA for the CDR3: TGCGCCAGCAGCTTGCTCGGGGGAAGGGGCACTGAAGCTTTCTTT. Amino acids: CASSLLGGRGTEAFF.

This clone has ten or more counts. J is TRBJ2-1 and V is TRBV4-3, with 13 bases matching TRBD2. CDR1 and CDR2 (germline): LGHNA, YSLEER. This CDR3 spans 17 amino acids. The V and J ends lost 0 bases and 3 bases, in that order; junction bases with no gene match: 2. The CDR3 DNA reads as TGCGCCAGCAGCCAAGAGGGACTAGCGGGATTCTACAATGAGCAGTTCTTC. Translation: CASSQEGLAGFYNEQFF.

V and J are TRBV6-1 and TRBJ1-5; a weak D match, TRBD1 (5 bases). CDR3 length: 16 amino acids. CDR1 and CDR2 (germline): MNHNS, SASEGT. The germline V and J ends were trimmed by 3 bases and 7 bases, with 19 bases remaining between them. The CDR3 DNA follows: TGTGCCAGCAGTGATCCCGGGGGGGAGGTTGGCCAGCCCCAGCATTTT. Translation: CASSDPGGEVGQPQHF.

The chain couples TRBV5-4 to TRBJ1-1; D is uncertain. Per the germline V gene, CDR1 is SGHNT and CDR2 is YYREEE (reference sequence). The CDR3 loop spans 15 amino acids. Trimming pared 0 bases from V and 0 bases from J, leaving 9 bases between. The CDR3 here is CASSLASAVNTEAFF. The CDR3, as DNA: TGTGCCAGCAGCTTGGCATCGGCAGTGAACACTGAAGCTTTCTTT.

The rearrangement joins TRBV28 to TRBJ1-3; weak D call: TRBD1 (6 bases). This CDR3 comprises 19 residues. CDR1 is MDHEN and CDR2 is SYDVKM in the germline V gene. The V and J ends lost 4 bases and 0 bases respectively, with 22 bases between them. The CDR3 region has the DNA TGTGCCAGCAGTTCCCGCCTCCTCACAGGGCCAAGCTCTGGAAACACCATATATTTT. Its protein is CASSSRLLTGPSSGNTIYF. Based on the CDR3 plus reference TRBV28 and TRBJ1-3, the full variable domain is DVKVTQSSRYLVKRTGEKVFLECVQDMDHENMFWYRQDPGLGLRLIYFSYDVKMKEKGDIPEGYSVSREKKERFSLILESASTNQTSMYLCASSSRLLTGPSSGNTIYFGEGSWLTVV.

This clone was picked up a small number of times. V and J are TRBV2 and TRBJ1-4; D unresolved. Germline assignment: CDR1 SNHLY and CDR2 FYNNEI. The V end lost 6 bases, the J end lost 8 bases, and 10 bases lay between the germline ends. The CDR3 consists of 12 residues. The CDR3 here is CASSPRPEKLFF. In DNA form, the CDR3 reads TGTGCCAGCAGCCCAAGACCAGAAAAACTGTTTTTT.

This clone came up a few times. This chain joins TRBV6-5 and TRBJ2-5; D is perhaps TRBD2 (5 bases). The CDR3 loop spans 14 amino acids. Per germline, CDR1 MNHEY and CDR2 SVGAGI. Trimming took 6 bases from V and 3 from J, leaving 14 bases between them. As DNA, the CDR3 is TGTGCCAGCAGCCCTGCCCCCGGGGAAGAGACCCAGTACTTC. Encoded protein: CASSPAPGEETQYF.

CDR3 nucleotide sequence: TGTGCCAGCAGCACGTCGGTTCTCCGGACAGAAGAGACCCAGTACTTC. This codes for CASSTSVLRTEETQYF. The rearrangement links TRBV4-2 to TRBJ2-5; perhaps TRBD1 as D (6 bases). With 5 bases removed from V and 3 bases from J, the gap between germline ends came to 19 bases. The CDR3 is 16 residues long. Germline lookup yields CDR1 LGHNA and CDR2 YNFKEQ.

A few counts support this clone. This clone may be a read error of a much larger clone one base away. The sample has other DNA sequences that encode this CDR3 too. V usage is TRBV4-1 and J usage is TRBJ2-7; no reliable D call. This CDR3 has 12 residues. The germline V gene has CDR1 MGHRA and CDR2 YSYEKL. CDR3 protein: CASSQDSYEQYF. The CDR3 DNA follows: TGTGCCAGCAGCCAAGATAGTTACGAGCAGTACTTC.

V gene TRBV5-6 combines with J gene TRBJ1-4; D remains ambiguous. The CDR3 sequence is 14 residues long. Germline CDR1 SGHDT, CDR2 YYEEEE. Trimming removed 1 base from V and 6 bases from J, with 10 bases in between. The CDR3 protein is CASSLMYGHEKLFF. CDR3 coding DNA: TGTGCCAGCAGCTTGATGTATGGGCATGAAAAACTGTTTTTT.

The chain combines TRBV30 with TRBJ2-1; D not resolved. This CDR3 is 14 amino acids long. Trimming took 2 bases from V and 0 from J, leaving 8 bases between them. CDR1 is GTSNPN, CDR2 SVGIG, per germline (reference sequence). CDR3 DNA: TGTGCCTGGAGTACACGGCGCTCCTACAATGAGCAGTTCTTC. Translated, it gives CAWSTRRSYNEQFF. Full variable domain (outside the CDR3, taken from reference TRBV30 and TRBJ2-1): SQTIHQWPATLVQPVGSPLSLECTVEGTSNPNLYWYRQAAGRGLQLLFYSVGIGQISSEVPQNLSASRPQDRQFILSSKKLLLSDSGFYLCAWSTRRSYNEQFFGPGTRLTVL.